This T cell receptor beta chain came from a study of T cells in Graves' hyperthyroidism and ophthalmopathy. On the study more broadly: Staff took peripheral blood when the initial diagnosis was made, before any treatment began.

TCR beta CDR3 region amplification was performed from RNA transcripts. Researchers ran a first-round RT-PCR on the TCR CDR3 using the HTBI primer set. TCRdb called the multiplex PCR reads again in MiXCR, with one record for every CDR3 protein. The table lists hundreds of thousands of distinct CDR3 sequences, about 15% of them singletons. The CDR3 has 12 amino acids. Germline values: CDR1 SEHNR, CDR2 FQNEAQ (reference sequence). Lactation, pregnancy, other autoimmune disease or uncontrolled infection led to exclusion of patients. This sequence originates from a woman between 40 and 55 years old with Graves' ophthalmopathy. The J gene is TRBJ1-5, the V gene TRBV7-9; tentatively, D is TRBD1 (5 bases). The specimen was blood. The CDR3 here is CAVGSGNQPQHF. The CDR3 coding sequence is TGTGCTGTGGGGTCAGGGAATCAGCCCCAGCATTTT. Supplemented by reference TRBV7-9 and TRBJ1-5, the full variable domain reads DTGVSQNPRHKITKRGQNVTFRCDPISEHNRLYWYRQTLGQGPEFLTYFQNEAQLEKSRLLSDRFSAERPKGSFSTLEIQRTEQGDSAMYLCAVGSGNQPQHFGDGTRLSIL.